The rows below give T cell receptor beta chains drawn from one sample of a study of shared clonotypes between healthy human individuals. Here immunoSEQ multiplex PCR was the method, and the copy in TCRdb shows in-frame clones only, minus some. The sample contains under 1 million clones, 90% to 95% of which appear only once. The sample taken for sequencing was naive CD8+ T cells sorted from blood. Source of these receptors: a young man in good health. Each CDR3 is given with its conserved first and last residue.

v_call,j_call,cdr3_aa
TRBV20-1,TRBJ2-1,CSARKGHEQFF
TRBV6-5,TRBJ2-7,CASSYKNGGLAYEQYF
TRBV28,TRBJ2-5,CASSYRGARETQYF
TRBV27,TRBJ2-3,CASSLNPHGNTDTQYF
TRBV7-8,TRBJ2-7,CASSFGDPQQPYEQYF
TRBV28,TRBJ2-1,CASKQAGGPEEQFF
TRBV7-9,TRBJ2-7,CASTPSGRVPYEQYF
TRBV9,TRBJ2-7,CASSVGAGVGLSSYEQYF
TRBV2,TRBJ2-7,CASSGIQSKSYEQYF
TRBV10-3,.,CAISDRINYEQYF
TRBV2,TRBJ2-7,CASSVGSGSSYEQYF
TRBV7-7,TRBJ2-2,CASSFTTEWTGELFF
TRBV2,TRBJ2-2,CASRGRTGELFF
TRBV10-2,TRBJ2-7,CASSSSGAENYEQYF
TRBV6-1,TRBJ1-1,CASSERQFMNTEAFF
TRBV29-1,TRBJ2-2,CSVEEGALSGELFF
TRBV7-2,TRBJ2-1,CASSLPLGYNEQFF
TRBV27,TRBJ2-7,CASSLTGLSSYEQYF
TRBV27,TRBJ2-1,CASGGAGSYNEQFF
TRBV4-1,TRBJ1-2,CASSQEDSPYFRYTF
TRBV7-6,TRBJ2-7,CASSRELAGASGEQYF
TRBV7-3,TRBJ2-1,CASSLGGGYPSYNEQFF
TRBV9,TRBJ2-3,CASSVDRGANTDTQYF
TRBV6-4,TRBJ2-7,CASSDSAGEQYF
TRBV14,TRBJ2-1,CASSQPGRGGEQFF
TRBV29-1,TRBJ2-1,CSVEGLREWGQFF
TRBV10-3,TRBJ2-5,CAIRSGQETQYF
TRBV27,TRBJ2-5,CASSLQGGFGETQYF
TRBV28,TRBJ2-7,CASPPTGNYEQYF
TRBV5-4,TRBJ2-2,CASSPRQGVAGELFF
TRBV7-9,TRBJ1-1,CASSHSRDGKTMNTEAFF
TRBV4-1,TRBJ2-5,CASSQEAGVETQYF
TRBV27,TRBJ1-1,CASSRSSLAGPKNTEAFF
TRBV9,TRBJ1-1,CASSDAETLGQGWTEAFF
TRBV29-1,TRBJ2-1,CSVGDLGYSNEQFF
TRBV19,TRBJ2-7,CASRLAGGSEQYF
TRBV13,TRBJ2-1,CASSTNQDTGTSGPLSYNEQFF
TRBV2,TRBJ1-1,CASLGRAEAFF
TRBV7-9,TRBJ2-7,CASSQPRGTSGPYEQYF
TRBV7-6,TRBJ2-1,CASSLGAGLAGNEQFF
TRBV6-5,TRBJ2-7,CASSLLAGGLYEQYF
TRBV7-9,TRBJ2-2,CASRQGAGELFF
TRBV7-6,TRBJ1-1,CASSLGTIPNTEAFF
TRBV6-6,TRBJ2-3,CASSIRGQGDTDTQYF
TRBV4-3,TRBJ2-7,CASSQELAQSYEQYF
TRBV4-1,TRBJ1-5,CASSQLADSNQPQHF
TRBV27,TRBJ2-7,CASSLTGGPYEQYF
TRBV30,TRBJ2-1,CAWRPIGPNNEQFF
TRBV5-1,TRBJ2-3,CASSRRMDPFTDTQYF
TRBV28,TRBJ2-1,CASSLPSYSPSLGSLNEQFF
TRBV5-5,TRBJ1-4,CASSTGWGKNNEKLFF
TRBV14,TRBJ2-5,CASSPGTSGFQETQYF
TRBV9,TRBJ2-3,CASSVRGNEGSGTSTDTQYF
TRBV7-8,TRBJ2-7,CASSFGAVIEQYF
TRBV5-1,TRBJ2-2,CASSWPRQGGDVGELFF
TRBV5-6,TRBJ2-7,CASSLVGSTEQYF
TRBV2,TRBJ1-5,CASRASGEGNQPQHF